A single sample gave rise to the 12 T cell receptor beta chains below, sequenced in a study of T cells in women clearing cervical HPV infection. Sequenced by immunoSEQ multiplex PCR; TCRdb stores in-frame clones only, minus some. The sample data list roughly 49,000 clones. The sequenced sample was blood buffy coat. These receptors all stem from a woman between 18 and 75 years old with a cervical HPV16 infection that either progressed to CIN3+ or cleared (not recorded which).

Concerning this clone: The CDR3 goes on 3 residues after the read ends, and that part is filled in from the germline J gene. This chain uses TRBV19 with TRBJ1-1; 7 positions match TRBD1. Germline values: CDR1 LNHDA, CDR2 SQIVND (reference sequence). After removal of 6 bases from V and 1 base from J, the junction contained 5 bases not matched to a gene. This CDR3 comprises 14 residues. CDR3 amino acids: CASSPGQRNTEAFF. CDR3 DNA, as far as it was read: TGTGCCAGTAGCCCGGGACAGAGGAACACTGAA.

Of note for this clone: The read ends 3 residues shy of where the CDR3 ends; the end is completed using the germline J gene. V and J are TRBV7-6 and TRBJ1-6; D is uncertain. Trimming removed 6 bases from V and 0 bases from J, with 12 bases in between. Germline lookup yields CDR1 SGHVS and CDR2 FNYEAQ. The CDR3 covers 16 residues. CDR3 sequence reads: CASSPSGSSYNSPLHF. The CDR3 bases that were read are TGTGCCAGCAGTCCGAGCGGGAGCTCCTATAATTCACCC.

With regard to this clone: The read terminates 3 residues before the CDR3 end, so the remaining end is supplied by the germline J gene. The chain carries TRBV7-2 and TRBJ2-2; a weak D match, TRBD2 (6 bases). Trimming took off 1 base at V and 7 bases at J, with 10 bases between the two ends. The CDR3 totals 14 residues. Germline V gene sequence: CDR1 SGHTA, CDR2 FQGNSA. The CDR3 here is CASSLGLVGGELFF. The CDR3 DNA, read in part, is TGTGCCAGCAGCTTAGGACTAGTCGGCGGGGAG. The whole variable domain, filled in from reference TRBV7-2 and TRBJ2-2, reads GAGVSQSPSNKVTEKGKDVELRCDPISGHTALYWYRQSLGQGLEFLIYFQGNSAPDKSGLPSDRFSAERTGGSVSTLTIQRTQQEDSAVYLCASSLGLVGGELFFGEGSRLTVL.

About this clone: The read stops 3 residues short of the end of the CDR3; the missing end is completed from the germline J gene. The chain combines TRBV19 with TRBJ1-1, with D perhaps matching TRBD1 (5 bases). The CDR3 length is 16 residues. V was cut by 6 bases and J by 2 bases, with 19 bases left in between. Germline lookup yields CDR1 LNHDA and CDR2 SQIVND (reference sequence). CDR3 sequence: CASRRFAGVGNTEAFF. CDR3 DNA (partial): TGTGCCAGTAGGCGATTTGCGGGGGTAGGTAACACTGAA. The full variable domain, completed using reference TRBV19 and TRBJ1-1, is DGGITQSPKYLFRKEGQNVTLSCEQNLNHDAMYWYRQDPGQGLRLIYYSQIVNDFQKGDIAEGYSVSREKKESFPLTVTSAQKNPTAFYLCASRRFAGVGNTEAFFGQGTRLTVV.

In regard to this clone: Sequencing ends 3 residues short of the CDR3 end; the germline J gene provides the rest. The rearrangement joins TRBV30 to TRBJ1-1; D uncertain. Germline CDR1 is GTSNPN and CDR2 is SVGIG (reference sequence). Trimming took 0 bases from V and 1 from J, leaving 12 bases between them. The CDR3 totals 15 residues. The CDR3 region is CAWSVSGPGNTEAFF. The CDR3 bases that were read are TGTGCCTGGAGTGTCTCAGGCCCAGGGAACACTGAA.

The CDR3 reads CASGGLTGTVRNTEAFF. The CDR3 DNA, read in part, is TGTGCCAGTGGAGGATTGACCGGGACAGTAAGGAACACTGAA. The chain employs TRBV19 and TRBJ1-1, with 7 bases aligning to TRBD1. The read terminates 3 residues ahead of where the CDR3 ends, so the germline J gene completes it. The CDR3 spans 17 residues. The trim removed 8 bases at V and 1 base at J, leaving 16 bases unmatched. In germline, CDR1 is LNHDA, CDR2 SQIVND (reference sequence).

About this clone itself: The CDR3 goes on 3 residues after the read ends, and that part is filled in from the germline J gene. The rearrangement links TRBV5-1 to TRBJ2-3; 11 nucleotides line up with TRBD1. This CDR3 has 15 amino acids. Germline loops: CDR1 SGHRS, CDR2 YFSETQ. J gave up 5 bases and V 4 bases, and 6 bases lay outside the gene matches. The sequenced CDR3 bases are TGCGCCAGCAGCCCGGACAGGGGGCAAGGAGATACG. Translated: CASSPDRGQGDT. Given in full, the CDR3 is CASSPDRGQGDTQYF. The whole variable domain, remainder taken from reference TRBV5-1 and TRBJ2-3, is KAGVTQTPRYLIKTRGQQVTLSCSPISGHRSVSWYQQTPGQGLQFLFEYFSETQRNKGNFPGRFSGRQFSNSRSEMNVSTLELGDSALYLCASSPDRGQGDTQYFGPGTRLTVL.

Worth noting for this clone: The CDR3 is cut off 3 residues early in the read; its end comes from the germline J gene. V is TRBV7-6 and J is TRBJ2-3, with TRBD2 as a possible D gene (6 bases). CDR3 length: 15 residues. CDR1 is SGHVS, CDR2 FNYEAQ, per germline. CDR3 DNA, as far as it was read: TGTGCCAGCAGCTTGGAGGGTCGTGGCAATCAGCCG. Protein sequence: CASSLEGRGNQP. The whole CDR3 protein reads CASSLEGRGNQPQYF. The whole variable domain, filled in from reference TRBV7-6 and TRBJ2-3, reads GAGVSQSPRYKVTKRGQDVALRCDPISGHVSLYWYRQALGQGPEFLTYFNYEAQQDKSGLPNDRFSAERPEGSISTLTIQRTEQRDSAMYRCASSLEGRGNQPQYFGPGTRLTVL.

On this clone itself: The read ends 3 residues early relative to the CDR3; the germline J gene fills the gap. V gene TRBV5-1 combines with J gene TRBJ2-3, with D possibly being TRBD2 (6 bases). This CDR3 has 15 residues. Trimming removed 4 bases at V and 5 bases at J, with 17 bases between. Germline V gives CDR1 SGHRS, CDR2 YFSETQ. CDR3 region: CASSPPLRRGDTQYF. Incomplete CDR3 DNA: TGCGCCAGCAGCCCCCCCCTGCGGAGGGGAGATACG.

Worth noting for this clone: The CDR3 goes on 3 residues after the read ends, and that part is filled in from the germline J gene. The V and J genes are TRBV19 and TRBJ2-5, with D unresolved. Germline V gene lookup returns CDR1 LNHDA and CDR2 SQIVND (reference sequence). This CDR3 is built from 15 residues. V was trimmed by 3 bases and J by 2 bases, leaving 13 bases between them. The covered CDR3 bases are TGTGCCAGTAGTATTGGTTCAGGTCTGCAAGAGACC. This gives the protein CASSIGSGLQET. The CDR3 reads in full as CASSIGSGLQETQYF.

Details on this clone: The read terminates 3 residues ahead of where the CDR3 ends, so the germline J gene completes it. V gene TRBV7-9 combines with J gene TRBJ1-5, with TRBD1 as a possible D gene (6 bases). Germline loops: CDR1 SEHNR, CDR2 FQNEAQ (reference sequence). The germline V and J ends were trimmed by 7 bases and 3 bases, with 16 bases remaining between them. CDR3 length: 15 amino acids. The CDR3 bases that were read are TGTGCCAGCACCCTTTTCGGACAGCCCAATCAGCCC. It specifies CASTLFGQPNQP. The full CDR3 protein reads CASTLFGQPNQPQHF.

Comment on this clone: A junction boundary mismatches the germline segment, possibly from a read error. The read comes to an end 3 residues before the CDR3 does, leaving the germline J gene to fill in the end. Other DNA sequences from this sample encode an identical CDR3 as well. This chain connects TRBV6-1 to TRBJ1-1, with D unclear. Germline V gene data show CDR1 as MNHNS and CDR2 as SASEGT. There are 11 residues in the CDR3. The CDR3 spells CASSEIEVAFF. CDR3 bases read: TGTGCTAGCAGTGAGATTGAGGTG.